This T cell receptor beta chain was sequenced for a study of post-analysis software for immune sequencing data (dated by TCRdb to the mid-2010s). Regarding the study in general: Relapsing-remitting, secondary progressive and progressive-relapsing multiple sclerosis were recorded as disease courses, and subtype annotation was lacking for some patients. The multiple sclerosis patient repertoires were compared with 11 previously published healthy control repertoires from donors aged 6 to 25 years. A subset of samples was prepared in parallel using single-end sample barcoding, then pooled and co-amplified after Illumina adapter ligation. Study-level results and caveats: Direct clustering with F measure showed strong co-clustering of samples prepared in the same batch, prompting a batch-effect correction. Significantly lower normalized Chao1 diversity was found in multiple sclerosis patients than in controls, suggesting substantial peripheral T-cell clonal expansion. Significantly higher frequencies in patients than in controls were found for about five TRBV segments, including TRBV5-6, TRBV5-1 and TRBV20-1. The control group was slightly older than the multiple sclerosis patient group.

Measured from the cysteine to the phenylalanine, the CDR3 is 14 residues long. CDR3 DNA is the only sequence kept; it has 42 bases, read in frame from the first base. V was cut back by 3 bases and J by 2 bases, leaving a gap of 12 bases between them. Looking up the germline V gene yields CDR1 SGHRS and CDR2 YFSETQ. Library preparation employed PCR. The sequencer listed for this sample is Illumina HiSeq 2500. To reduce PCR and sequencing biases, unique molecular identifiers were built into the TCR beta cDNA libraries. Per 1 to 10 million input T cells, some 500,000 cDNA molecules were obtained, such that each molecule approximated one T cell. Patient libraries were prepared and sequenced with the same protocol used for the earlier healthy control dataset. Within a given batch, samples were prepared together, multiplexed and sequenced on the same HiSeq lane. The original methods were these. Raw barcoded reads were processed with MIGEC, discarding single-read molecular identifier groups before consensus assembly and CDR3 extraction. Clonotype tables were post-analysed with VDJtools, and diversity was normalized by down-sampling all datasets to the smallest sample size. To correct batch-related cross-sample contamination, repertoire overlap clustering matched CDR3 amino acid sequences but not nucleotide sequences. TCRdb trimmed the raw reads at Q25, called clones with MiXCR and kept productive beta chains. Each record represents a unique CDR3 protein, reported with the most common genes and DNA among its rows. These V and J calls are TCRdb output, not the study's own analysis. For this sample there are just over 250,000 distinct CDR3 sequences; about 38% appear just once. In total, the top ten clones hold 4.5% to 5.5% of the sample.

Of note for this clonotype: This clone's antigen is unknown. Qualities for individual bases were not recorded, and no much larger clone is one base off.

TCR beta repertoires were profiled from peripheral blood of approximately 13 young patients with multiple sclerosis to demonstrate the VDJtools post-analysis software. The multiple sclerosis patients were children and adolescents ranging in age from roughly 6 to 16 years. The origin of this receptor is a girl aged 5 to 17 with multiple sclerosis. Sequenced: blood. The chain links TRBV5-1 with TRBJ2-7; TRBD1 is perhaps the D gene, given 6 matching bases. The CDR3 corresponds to CASSSTGFTYEQYF. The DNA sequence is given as TGCGCCAGCAGCTCGACAGGATTTACCTACGAGCAGTACTTC.